A selection of T cell receptor beta chains follows, all from one sample in a study of blood T cells in healthy people across ages. TCRdb reprocessed the 5' RACE reads via MiXCR and lists one record per CDR3 protein. This table has hundreds of thousands of distinct CDR3 sequences, about 56% appearing once. Sample: blood. Source of these receptors: a man aged 40-49 years in good health. Both conserved end residues are part of each CDR3. The D gene is left open where the match is weak. Some rows mark clone size as missing; the rest say once, few, many or name a class of expanded clone.

J: TRBJ2-1
size: NA
D: NA
V: TRBV7-3
CDR3: CASSYQIQGTPSHNEQFF
DNA: TGTGCCAGCAGCTACCAAATACAGGGTACTCCCTCGCACAATGAGCAGTTCTTC

J: TRBJ2-6
size: few
D: NA
V: TRBV5-1
CDR3: CASSLQGTSSGANVLTF
DNA: TGCGCCAGCAGCTTACAGGGGACTAGCTCTGGGGCCAACGTCCTGACTTTC

J: TRBJ1-2
size: NA
D: TRBD1
V: TRBV29-1
CDR3: CSVAYRGTDYGYTF
DNA: TGCAGCGTTGCCTACAGGGGAACAGACTATGGCTACACCTTC

J: TRBJ2-7
size: many
D: NA
V: TRBV12-3/TRBV12-4
CDR3: CASSLLTGRGYEQYF
DNA: TGTGCCAGCAGCCTCCTTACAGGGCGGGGGTACGAGCAGTACTTC

J: TRBJ1-2
size: NA
D: TRBD1
V: TRBV11-2
CDR3: CASSTRQGANYGYTF
DNA: TGTGCCAGCAGCACCCGACAGGGCGCGAACTATGGCTACACCTTC

J: TRBJ1-2
size: few
D: NA
V: TRBV12-3/TRBV12-4
CDR3: CASSSRGYYGYTF
DNA: TGTGCCAGCAGTTCTCGGGGTTACTATGGCTACACCTTC

J: TRBJ2-7
size: NA
D: NA
V: TRBV5-1
CDR3: CASSLESLHTYEQYF
DNA: TGCGCCAGCAGCTTGGAAAGTTTGCACACCTACGAGCAGTACTTC

J: TRBJ2-1
size: NA
D: NA
V: TRBV7-9
CDR3: CASRREAINEQFF
DNA: TGTGCCAGCAGGAGGGAGGCAATTAATGAGCAGTTCTTC

J: TRBJ2-7
size: NA
D: TRBD1
V: TRBV2
CDR3: CASRWDSDYEQYF
DNA: TGTGCCAGCAGGTGGGACAGTGACTACGAGCAGTACTTC

J: TRBJ1-2
size: NA
D: NA
V: TRBV6-1
CDR3: CACSRRVGNGYTF
DNA: TGTGCCTGCTCCCGACGGGTAGGGAATGGCTACACCTTC